Included here is one T cell receptor (beta chain) sequence, with context. The data derive from a study of blood T cell repertoires in COVID-19. About the research overall: Acute and convalescent COVID-19 specimens originated in the United States, Italy and Spain. From T cells, B-cell-depleted T cells, or PBMCs came the material, which was cDNA or gDNA.

This table comes from immunoSEQ multiplex PCR, and its TCRdb copy is limited to in-frame clones, with some not included. The sample shows roughly 300,000 clones, around 90% of them seen only once. Sequencing used peripheral blood. This clonotype originated in a man between 18 and 29 years old with active or convalescent COVID-19.

CDR3: CASTHRRAGRENEQFF. The CDR3 DNA is TGTGCCAGCACCCACCGTCGGGCAGGGAGGGAAAATGAGCAGTTCTTC. The chain links TRBV5-6 to TRBJ2-1; TRBD2 matches at 7 bases. V dropped 6 bases and J dropped 7; count of bases not matched to a gene: 16. The germline gives CDR1 SGHDT, CDR2 YYEEEE. The CDR3 consists of 16 residues.